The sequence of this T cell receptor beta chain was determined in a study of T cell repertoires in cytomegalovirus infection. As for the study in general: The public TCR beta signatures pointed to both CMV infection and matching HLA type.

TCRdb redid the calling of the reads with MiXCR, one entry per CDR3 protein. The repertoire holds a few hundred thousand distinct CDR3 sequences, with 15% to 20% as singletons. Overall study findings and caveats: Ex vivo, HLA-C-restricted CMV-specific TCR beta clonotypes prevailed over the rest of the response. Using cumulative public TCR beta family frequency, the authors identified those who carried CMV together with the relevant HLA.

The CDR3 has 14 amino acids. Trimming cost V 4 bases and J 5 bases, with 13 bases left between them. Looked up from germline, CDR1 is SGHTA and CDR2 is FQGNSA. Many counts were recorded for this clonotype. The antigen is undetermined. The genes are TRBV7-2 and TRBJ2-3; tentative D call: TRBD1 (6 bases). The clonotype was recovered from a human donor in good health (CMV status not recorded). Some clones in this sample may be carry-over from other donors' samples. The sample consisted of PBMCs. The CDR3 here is CASSSYRVGDTQYF. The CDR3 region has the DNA TGTGCCAGCAGCTCCTACAGGGTTGGAGATACGCAGTATTTT.